The entry below describes one T cell receptor (beta chain). In this sample, this clonotype turned up many times. Its antigen target is currently unknown. Base qualities were left out, and no much larger clone turns up one base away. Libraries of naive CD8 T cells were built from anywhere between about 17,000 and 1,000,000 sorted cells, with 10%, 30% or 50% of the purified RNA used. Naive CD8 T cells, defined as CD8+CD4-CCR7+CD45RA+, were FACS-sorted into RLT Plus buffer on a BD FACSAria II. Detection sensitivity was tested by spiking Jurkat RNA equal to over 8 TCR copies' worth into samples containing 20,000-1,000,000 naive CD8 T cells. CD8 T cells were enriched using RosetteSep CD8+ T Cell Enrichment Cocktail and Ficoll-Paque, and the enriched cells then underwent ACK red cell lysis. Library preparation used PCR. Data came from an Illumina HiSeq 4000. Preparation of bulk TCR libraries followed a previously described approach, with the TCR primers listed in Table S5. Purification of total RNA was performed with the Qiagen AllPrep DNA/RNA kit. Before analysis, reads from multiple sequencing runs of the same library were pooled. The authors' pipeline ran thus. Only reads with exact TCR constant sequence were kept, trimmed to 150 nt, and grouped by their 12-nt molecular barcodes. Reads within each barcode group were sub-clustered using a 15% Levenshtein threshold, and quality-weighted consensus sequences were constructed for each RNA molecule. Non-functional sequences were filtered out, along with any lower-count sequence sitting one edit away from another sequence. Barcode sub-clusters with fewer than 20% of the maximum read count were removed, based on fitting two negative binomial distributions. In-frame beta chains were kept once TCRdb had trimmed the public reads at Q25 with fastp and called clones with MiXCR. Here each entry gathers all rows of one CDR3 protein and keeps the most common genes and DNA. TCRdb, not the original authors, processed these V and J calls. Recorded for this sample are some 320,000 distinct CDR3 sequences; about 21% of them occurred a single time. In total, the top ten clones hold under 0.95% of the sample.

V gives up 3 bases and J gives up 6 bases, and the segment between their germline ends measures 12 bases. For CDR1 and CDR2, the germline V gene lists SGDLS and YYNGEE. The CDR3 numbers 14 residues from cysteine through phenylalanine. Kept here is only the CDR3 DNA, which spans 42 bases and is read in frame from base 1. This sample was taken from a study of molecular identifiers for immune sequencing clone quantification (dated by TCRdb to 2016 to 2018). General notes on the study: For a replicate experiment, the RNA from either 20,000 or 100,000 naive CD8 T cells was divided into five aliquots, and four of those aliquots went on to sequencing. CD8 T cells were used in a methods study to benchmark molecular-identifier clustering-based TCR repertoire sequencing (MIDCIRS) and TCR RNA copy counting.

Paper-wide results and their limitations: Naive libraries contained spiked-in Jurkat TCR RNA (approximately ten copies' worth), which is not part of the donor repertoire. Roughly 2.8 recovered TCR RNA copies per cell were obtained by modeling, versus about 9.7 by digital PCR, implying a capture efficiency of 25% to 30%. In CMV-specific effector cells, clones with more than 20 RNA copies contained over 97% of molecules, whereas in naive cells such clones contained under 1% of molecules. When barcode sub-clustering was omitted, TCR diversity was inflated by chimeric consensus sequences, with chimeras reaching as high as 47%. Even against a background of 750,000 to 1,000,000 naive CD8 T cells, spiked-in Jurkat TCR RNA amounting to a single cell's worth was reported to be detectable. Identical TCR molecules sharing a barcode could cause highly expanded clone sizes to be underestimated.

The sample comprised naive CD8+ T cells from blood, with Jurkat cell RNA spiked in. The cell subset or site label on this specimen signifies: FACS-sorted CD8+CD4-CCR7+CD45RA+ naive T cells. The rearrangement combines TRBV9 with TRBJ2-2; the D gene is perhaps TRBD2, from 6 matching bases. This TCR came from a human donor in good health. Some libraries in this study had Jurkat cell RNA spiked in. The nucleotides read TGTGCCAGCAGCGCCGGTTGGGGGGCCGGGGAGCTGTTTTTT. It specifies CASSAGWGAGELFF.